The source of this T cell receptor (beta chain) is a study of T cells after yellow fever vaccination. Findings of the study overall: There was a possibility that FACS-sorted repertoires contained abundant clonotypes contaminating from the bulk population. Primary-vaccination clones mostly resurfaced post-booster (less than 98% CD4, just under 90% CD8). The appearance of a small share of clonotypes in both CD4 and CD8 compartments was observed.

This clonotype was observed a handful of times. What it binds is not known. V trimming: 0 bases; J trimming: 3 bases; junction bases outside the gene matches: 10. Germline CDR1 reads LGHNA; CDR2 reads YNFKEQ. The CDR3 sequence is 18 residues long. It was through 5'RACE template switching that TCR cDNA was made, with a universal primer site and UMIs added. In TCRdb, the 5' RACE reads were re-called with MiXCR into one record per CDR3 protein. The profile shows fewer than 400,000 distinct CDR3 sequences, approximately 11% of them singletons. The V call is TRBV4-2, the J call TRBJ2-2; TRBD1 matches at 7 bases. The starting material was CD4+ T cells sorted from PBMCs, obtained 45 days after the yellow fever booster vaccination. The clonotype originates from a man aged 18-30 years who received the YFV17D yellow fever vaccine. This CDR3 reads CASSQDMMGQPYTGELFF. The CDR3 bases are TGTGCCAGCAGCCAAGATATGATGGGACAGCCCTACACCGGGGAGCTGTTTTTT.